This T cell receptor (beta chain) was documented in a study of T cell repertoires in cytomegalovirus infection. This clonotype was observed many times. The antigen is not known. Via MiXCR, TCRdb re-called the reads, giving one row per CDR3 protein. The sample lists under 450,000 distinct CDR3 sequences, just under 35% occurring once. The sample was cultured PBMCs, taken from culture after CMV antigen stimulation. The receptor was derived from a human donor in good health (CMV status not recorded). Some clones in this sample may be carry-over from other donors' samples.

CDR3 sequence: CASRTRGSAEAFF. The DNA for the CDR3 is TGTGCCAGCAGGACAAGGGGTTCCGCTGAAGCTTTCTTT. The V and J genes are TRBV6-2 or TRBV6-3 and TRBJ1-1; D possibly corresponds to TRBD1 (5 bases). The CDR3 is 13 amino acids. Germline CDR1 MNHEY, CDR2 SVGEGT. V was clipped by 6 bases and J by 6 bases, with 14 bases between them.